One T cell receptor (beta chain) is described in this entry. The sample comes from a study of CD8 T cells in Susac syndrome. V dropped 4 bases and J dropped 6; count of bases not matched to a gene: 11. Germline CDR1 SGHRS, CDR2 YFSETQ. The length of the CDR3 is 16 residues. From blood CD8+ and CD4+ T cells, the TCR beta chain was sequenced. RNA was extracted with the RNeasy kit, and a quantity of roughly 0.5 to 1 ug was reverse transcribed using random hexamers. It was immunoSEQ multiplex PCR that amplified TCR beta CDR3 across 54 Vbeta and 13 Jbeta. Via MiXCR, TCRdb re-called the immunoSEQ multiplex PCR reads, giving one row per CDR3 protein. The table has under 200,000 distinct CDR3 sequences, 90% to 95% seen once.

Sequenced material: CD4+ T cells from PBMCs. The V gene is TRBV5-1, the J gene TRBJ2-1, with TRBD2 matching 9 bases. This sequence originates from a human donor in good health. As DNA, the CDR3 is TGCGCCAGCAGCCCTGTGAGGGGCGGGAGGGCCAATGAGCAGTTCTTC. Protein product: CASSPVRGGRANEQFF.